This TCR beta chain came from a study of blood T cell repertoires in COVID-19. The overall study: The United States, Italy and Spain supplied acute and convalescent COVID-19 samples. In each case, the material was cDNA or gDNA derived from T cells, B-cell-depleted T cells, or PBMCs.

V lost 4 bases and J lost 15; bases outside the gene matches: 9. CDR1 is MNHEY, CDR2 SVGAGI, per germline. This CDR3 has 14 amino acids. As handled by the study authors: Using reference gene primer amplification, nucleated cell counts were estimated. The method was immunoSEQ multiplex PCR; TCRdb's version includes in-frame clones alone and lacks a portion of them. V, J and clone size are taken as reported in that table, and D and trimming were inferred from the DNA itself. This table has around 160,000 clones, roughly 89% appearing once. Seattle participants joined during active infection and were tracked over time.

This chain links TRBV6-5 with TRBJ2-1; 13 bases align to TRBD2. The TCR comes from a woman between 65 and 79 years old with COVID-19, enrolled during active disease. Sequencing was performed on peripheral blood. Written as DNA, the CDR3 is TGTGCCAGCAGTTCTACTAGCGGGGGGGCCCTGCGGTTCTTC. Its translation is CASSSTSGGALRFF.